The sequence of this T cell receptor (beta chain) was determined in a study of T cells in Graves' hyperthyroidism and ophthalmopathy. Exclusion of patients followed from uncontrolled infection, other autoimmune disease, pregnancy or lactation. RNA transcripts yielded amplified TCR beta CDR3 regions. Researchers ran a first-round RT-PCR on the TCR CDR3 using the HTBI primer set. TCRdb recomputed calls from the multiplex PCR reads with MiXCR, one row per CDR3 protein. The sample comprises hundreds of thousands of distinct CDR3 sequences, roughly 37% of which are singletons, and approximately 8.7% rests with the top ten. Trimming took 4 bases from V and 4 from J, leaving 17 bases between them. CDR3 length: 16 amino acids. The germline CDR1 and CDR2 sequences are SNHLY and FYNNEI. This clonotype occurred many times.

Sequences were obtained from blood. The clonotype comes from a man younger than 30 with Graves' hyperthyroidism. The rearrangement joins TRBV2 to TRBJ1-5; D is ambiguous. The CDR3 coding sequence is TGTGCCAGCAGTGCAGCATTAGGCGGGAAGAATCAGCCCCAGCATTTT. Translated: CASSAALGGKNQPQHF.